This passage covers 10 T cell receptor beta chains from one sample sequenced in a study of T cell repertoires in cytomegalovirus infection. From the reads, TCRdb called clonotypes with MiXCR, one entry per CDR3 protein. The sample holds about 680,000 distinct CDR3 sequences, less than 25% seen once. Sequencing input: CD8+ T cells from PBMCs. Source of these receptors: a human donor in good health (CMV status not recorded). Some clones in this sample may be carry-over from other donors' samples.

This clonotype was seen many times. The chain joins TRBV7-8 to TRBJ1-2, with TRBD1 matching over 11 bases. CDR1 and CDR2 from the germline V gene are SGHVS and FQNEAQ. V dropped 5 bases and J dropped 4; count of bases not matched to a gene: 3. This CDR3 is built from 14 residues. CDR3 sequence: CASSRGQGAYGYTF. The DNA of the CDR3 is TGTGCCAGCAGCCGAGGACAGGGGGCCTATGGCTACACCTTC.

This clonotype was detected a few times. The J gene is TRBJ2-1, the V gene TRBV28; D unresolved. The V and J ends lost 2 bases and 12 bases respectively, with 8 bases between them. Germline V gene sequence: CDR1 MDHEN, CDR2 SYDVKM. The length of the CDR3 is 11 residues. CDR3 DNA: TGTGCCAGCAGTTTAGGAGCGAGGCAGTTCTTC. Protein product: CASSLGARQFF.

In its sample, this clonotype was seen a few times. V usage is TRBV29-1 and J usage is TRBJ1-2; tentative D call: TRBD1 (5 bases). Germline V gives CDR1 SQVTM, CDR2 ANQGSEA. CDR3 size: 11 residues. The ends were cut back, 4 bases at V and 3 bases at J, with 6 bases in the middle. CDR3 nucleotide sequence: TGCAGCGTTGTAGGGGACTATGGCTACACCTTC. It codes for CSVVGDYGYTF.

This clonotype was detected a few times. Here the CDR3 reads CASSPGRIQYF. DNA of the CDR3: TGTGCCAGCAGCCCCGGACGTATTCAGTACTTC. This chain connects TRBV5-5 to TRBJ2-4; D unclear. The CDR3 has 11 amino acids. The V gene's germline CDR1 is SGHKS and CDR2 YYEKEE (reference sequence). V lost 4 bases and J 10 bases, leaving 9 bases between the germline ends.

This clonotype was observed once. A much larger clone lies one base from this, so it may be a read error. The chain combines TRBV19 with TRBJ2-1; D unclear. CDR3 size: 14 residues. Between the trimmed V and J ends, which lost 1 base and 4 bases, there was a span of 8 bases. CDR1 is LNHDA and CDR2 is SQIVND in the germline V gene (reference sequence). CDR3 loop: CASSIGEGYNEQFF. CDR3 coding DNA: TGTGCCAGTAGTATAGGCGAAGGATACAATGAGCAGTTCTTC.

This clonotype was recorded at least ten times. The chain combines TRBV7-9 with TRBJ1-2, with no clear D. Trimming stripped 4 bases from V and 0 bases from J, with 9 bases between. The CDR3 extends over 14 amino acids. Germline V gene data show CDR1 as SEHNR and CDR2 as FQNEAQ (reference sequence). The CDR3 nucleotides are TGTGCCAGCAGCTCCCCGGGGACTAACTATGGCTACACCTTC. Its protein is CASSSPGTNYGYTF.

This clonotype was detected many times. The V and J genes are TRBV7-9 and TRBJ2-3, with no clear D. The germline V gene encodes CDR1 SEHNR and CDR2 FQNEAQ (reference sequence). The CDR3 is 15 amino acids. Trimming removed 3 bases at V and 1 base at J, with 11 bases between. The CDR3 region is CASSFPHEGTDTQYF. The CDR3 DNA is TGTGCCAGCAGCTTCCCCCATGAGGGCACAGATACGCAGTATTTT.

This clonotype was seen repeatedly, ten times or more. This rearrangement joins TRBV6-5 to TRBJ1-2; a weak D match, TRBD1 (5 bases). CDR1 MNHEY and CDR2 SVGAGI come from the germline V gene. The CDR3 covers 13 residues. Between the trimmed V and J ends, which lost 2 bases and 8 bases, there was a span of 12 bases. DNA for the CDR3: TGTGCCAGCAGTTACGGTCGAGGGGACGGCTACACCTTC. Translated: CASSYGRGDGYTF.

This sequence joins TRBV6-6 and TRBJ2-3; 8 nucleotides line up with TRBD1. V gave up 3 bases and J gave up 2 bases; unmatched junction bases: 7. The CDR3 covers 16 residues. Germline CDR1 MNHNY, CDR2 SVGAGI (reference sequence). DNA of the CDR3: TGTGCCAGCAGTTATATTCGGGACAGGACCACAGATACGCAGTATTTT. Translated, it gives CASSYIRDRTTDTQYF.

At least ten counts were recorded for this clonotype. The rearrangement joins TRBV27 to TRBJ2-1, with no clear D. Trimming stripped 6 bases from V and 0 bases from J, with 9 bases between. This CDR3 has 14 amino acids. Per germline, CDR1 MNHEY and CDR2 SMNVEV (reference sequence). The CDR3 is CASRQLSSYNEQFF. CDR3 DNA: TGTGCCAGCAGGCAGCTCAGCTCCTACAATGAGCAGTTCTTC.